The 12 T cell receptor beta chains given below trace back to one sample, sequenced in a study of beta chain features in type 1 diabetes. Antigens for these TCRs are unknown. Reverse transcribing all isolated RNA meant expressed TCRB transcripts were sequenced. Here immunoSEQ multiplex PCR was the method, and the copy in TCRdb shows in-frame clones only, minus some. The table has 200,000 to 250,000 clones, about 15% seen once. Study-wide results and limits: Researchers report that Type 1 diabetes patients had moderately but significantly shorter TCRB CDR3s across all four CD4+ subsets.

The sequenced sample consisted of naive CD4+ T cells from blood. These receptors came from a man younger than 45 with type 1 diabetes.

Only a few counts were recorded for this clone. The chain employs TRBV29-1 and TRBJ2-5, with D perhaps TRBD1 (7 bases). Germline V gene sequence: CDR1 SQVTM, CDR2 ANQGSEA. The V gene lost 7 bases and the J gene lost 2 bases, with 17 bases spanning the gap. The CDR3 sequence is 14 residues long. The chain's CDR3 is CSAPGGDRQETQYF. CDR3 nucleotides: TGCAGCGCCCCCGGCGGGGACAGACAAGAGACCCAGTACTTC.

This chain connects TRBV10-3 to TRBJ2-1; a weak D match, TRBD1 (6 bases). The CDR3 extends over 16 amino acids. V was cut by 0 bases and J by 6 bases, with 15 bases left in between. Germline V CDR1 and CDR2: ENHRY, SYGVKD. This chain's CDR3 is CAISESTNTGINEQFF. CDR3 sequence (DNA): TGTGCCATCAGTGAGTCGACTAATACAGGGATCAATGAGCAGTTCTTC.

This clone was counted a few times. This sequence joins TRBV30 and TRBJ1-6; 10 nucleotides agree with TRBD1. The V gene's germline CDR1 is GTSNPN and CDR2 SVGIG (reference sequence). V shed 2 bases and J 7 bases; nucleotides not matched to a gene: 8. The CDR3 length is 16 residues. The CDR3 DNA follows: TGTGCCTGGAGTCGGGACAGGGGCGCGCTGAATTCACCCCTCCACTTT. It yields the protein CAWSRDRGALNSPLHF.

This clone was detected a few times. The chain combines TRBV18 with TRBJ2-3; D perhaps matches TRBD2 (6 bases). Deletions cut 4 bases from V and 0 bases from J, with 8 bases between. Germline lookup yields CDR1 KGHSH and CDR2 LQKENI. The CDR3 has 14 amino acids. CDR3 bases: TGTGCCAGCTCACGGAGCGGGAGCACAGATACGCAGTATTTT. Its protein product is CASSRSGSTDTQYF.

The chain couples TRBV9 to TRBJ1-1; the match to TRBD1 covers 10 bases. The V gene's germline CDR1 is SGDLS and CDR2 YYNGEE. The CDR3 consists of 13 residues. The V gene end was trimmed by 2 bases and the J gene end by 6 bases; junction bases not matched to a gene: 1. The CDR3 sequence: CASSVGQGAEAFF. CDR3 nucleotides: TGTGCCAGCAGCGTTGGACAGGGGGCTGAAGCTTTCTTT.

The chain combines TRBV4-1 with TRBJ2-5; 7 nucleotides align to TRBD2. V shed 4 bases, J shed 5 bases, and the junction held 13 bases outside the gene matches. There are 16 residues in the CDR3. Germline lookup yields CDR1 MGHRA and CDR2 YSYEKL. The CDR3 nucleotides are TGCGCCAGCAGCCCGCGGGGACCGGGGGGAGGGGAGACCCAGTACTTC. It codes for CASSPRGPGGGETQYF.

This clone was observed a handful of times. The chain uses TRBV4-1 and TRBJ1-2, with 7 positions matching TRBD1. Germline V gives CDR1 MGHRA, CDR2 YSYEKL. The CDR3 length is 15 residues. Trimming cost V 5 bases and J 1 base; bases outside gene matches: 7. CDR3 DNA sequence: TGCGCCAGCAGCACGGGACAGATCCTTAACTATGGCTACACCTTC. It is translated as CASSTGQILNYGYTF.

The chain links TRBV29-1 to TRBJ2-2, with 11 nucleotides matching TRBD2. The CDR3 is 14 amino acids. The ends lost 6 bases at V and 1 base at J; junction bases unmatched: 1. Germline V gives CDR1 SQVTM, CDR2 ANQGSEA. The CDR3 sequence: CSVGTSGNTGELFF. The CDR3 DNA is TGCAGCGTCGGGACTAGCGGGAACACCGGGGAGCTGTTTTTT.

In its sample, this clone was seen a few times. This chain links TRBV7-6 with TRBJ2-6; D may be TRBD1 (5 bases). Germline V gives CDR1 SGHVS, CDR2 FNYEAQ. The CDR3 contains 21 residues. V lost 4 bases and J 2 bases, leaving 27 bases between the germline ends. The CDR3 DNA is TGTGCCAGCAGCTCATTCCAGGGATTGCCCCTCTCTTCGGCTGGGGCCAACGTCCTGACTTTC. It specifies CASSSFQGLPLSSAGANVLTF.

V and J are TRBV7-9 and TRBJ1-1; possible D gene TRBD1, 5 bases. Germline V gene sequence: CDR1 SEHNR, CDR2 FQNEAQ (reference sequence). This CDR3 is built from 14 residues. Trimming cost V 5 bases and J 5 bases, with 15 bases left between them. The CDR3, as DNA: TGTGCCAGCAGCGCCGCTCGGGGGGGGACTGAAGCTTTCTTT. This sequence encodes CASSAARGGTEAFF.

This chain uses TRBV6-5 with TRBJ1-2; D perhaps matches TRBD1 (5 bases). With 5 bases removed from V and 4 bases from J, the gap between germline ends came to 14 bases. Germline loops: CDR1 MNHEY, CDR2 SVGAGI. This CDR3 region has 14 residues. CDR3 sequence: CASSRSSGLYGYTF. The CDR3 bases are TGTGCCAGCAGTCGATCCTCAGGGCTCTATGGCTACACCTTC.

This clone occurred a few times. The chain carries TRBV15 and TRBJ2-2; TRBD2 matches 9 bases. The CDR3 has 16 amino acids. V lost 3 bases and J lost 0; bases outside the gene matches: 2. CDR1 is LNHNV, CDR2 YYDKDF, per germline (reference sequence). In nucleotides, the CDR3 is TGTGCCACCAGCAGGCGGACTAGCGCGAACACCGGGGAGCTGTTTTTT. Its translation is CATSRRTSANTGELFF.